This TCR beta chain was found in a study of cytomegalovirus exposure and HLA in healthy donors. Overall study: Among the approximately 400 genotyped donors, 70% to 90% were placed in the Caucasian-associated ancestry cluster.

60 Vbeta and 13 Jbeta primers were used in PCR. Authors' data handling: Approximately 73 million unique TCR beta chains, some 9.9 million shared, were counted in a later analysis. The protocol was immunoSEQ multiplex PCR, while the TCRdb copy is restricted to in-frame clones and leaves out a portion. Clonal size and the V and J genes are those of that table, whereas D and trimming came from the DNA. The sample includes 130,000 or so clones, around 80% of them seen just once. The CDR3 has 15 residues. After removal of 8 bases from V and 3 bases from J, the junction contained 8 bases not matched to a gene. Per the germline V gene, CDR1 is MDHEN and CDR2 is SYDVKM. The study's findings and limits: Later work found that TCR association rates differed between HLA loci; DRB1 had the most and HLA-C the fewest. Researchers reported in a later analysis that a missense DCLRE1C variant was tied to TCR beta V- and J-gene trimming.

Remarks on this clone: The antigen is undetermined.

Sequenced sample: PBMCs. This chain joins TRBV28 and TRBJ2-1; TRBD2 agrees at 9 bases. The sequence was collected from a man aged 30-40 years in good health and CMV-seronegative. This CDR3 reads CASGLTSGLYNEQFF. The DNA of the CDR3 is TGTGCCAGCGGCCTGACTAGCGGACTCTACAATGAGCAGTTCTTC.